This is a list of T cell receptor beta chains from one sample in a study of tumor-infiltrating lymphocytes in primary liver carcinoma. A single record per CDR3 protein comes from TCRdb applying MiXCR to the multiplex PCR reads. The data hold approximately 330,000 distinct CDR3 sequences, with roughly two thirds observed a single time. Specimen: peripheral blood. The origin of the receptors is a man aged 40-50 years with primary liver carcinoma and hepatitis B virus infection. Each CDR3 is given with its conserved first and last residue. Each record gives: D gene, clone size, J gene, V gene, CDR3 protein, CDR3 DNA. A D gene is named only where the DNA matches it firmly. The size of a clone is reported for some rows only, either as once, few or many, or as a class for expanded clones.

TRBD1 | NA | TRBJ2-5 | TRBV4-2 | CASSQSPLTGHGEAQYF | TGTGCCAGCAGTCAATCCCCCCTGACAGGGCACGGAGAGGCCCAGTACTTC
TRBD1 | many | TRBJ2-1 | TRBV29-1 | CSVGAQGAGEQFF | TGCAGCGTTGGGGCGCAGGGGGCAGGTGAGCAGTTCTTC
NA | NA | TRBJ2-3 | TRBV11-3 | CASSRRVGDTRYF | TGTGCCAGCAGTCGACGGGTGGGGGATACGCGGTATTTT
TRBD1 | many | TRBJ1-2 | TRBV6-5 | CASSTGQGRNYGYTF | TGTGCCAGCAGTACAGGACAGGGGCGGAACTATGGCTACACCTTC
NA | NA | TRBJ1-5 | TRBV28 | CATNELIQGGNQPQHF | TGTGCCACCAACGAATTGATACAGGGCGGAAATCAGCCCCAGCATTTT
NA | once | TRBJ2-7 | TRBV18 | CASSPIKGPYEQYF | TGTGCCAGCTCACCCATCAAAGGCCCCTACGAGCAGTACTTC
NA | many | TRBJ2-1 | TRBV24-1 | CATSGTGGTSSYNEQFF | TGTGCCACCAGTGGAACGGGCGGGACGAGCTCCTACAATGAGCAGTTCTTC
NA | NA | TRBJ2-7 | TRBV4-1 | CARSQGLAGELYEQYF | TGCGCCAGGAGCCAAGGTCTTGCAGGGGAACTCTACGAGCAGTACTTC
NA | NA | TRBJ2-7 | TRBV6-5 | CTSSYSISGTSYEQYF | TGTACCAGCAGTTACTCGATCAGTGGGACGTCCTACGAGCAGTACTTC
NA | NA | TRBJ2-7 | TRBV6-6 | CTSRYLGEGQEQYF | TGTACCAGCAGATACTTGGGGGAGGGACAGGAGCAGTACTTC
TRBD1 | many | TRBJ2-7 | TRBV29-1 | CSVVGQGFVYEQYF | TGCAGCGTTGTGGGACAGGGGTTTGTCTACGAGCAGTACTTC
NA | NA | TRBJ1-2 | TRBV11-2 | CASSSDTSLYGYTF | TGTGCCAGTAGCTCAGATACAAGCCTATATGGCTACACCTTC
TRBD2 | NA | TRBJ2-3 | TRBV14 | CASSHRTGLAEDTQYF | TGTGCCAGCAGCCACAGAACGGGACTAGCGGAAGATACGCAGTATTTT
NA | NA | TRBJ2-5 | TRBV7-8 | CASNLPPRKTQYF | TGTGCCAGCAACCTGCCTCCGCGGAAGACCCAGTACTTC
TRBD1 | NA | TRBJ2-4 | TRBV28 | CASSDTGEAKNIQYF | TGTGCCAGCAGTGATACAGGGGAGGCCAAAAACATTCAGTACTTC
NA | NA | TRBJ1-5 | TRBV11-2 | CASSHSVLDQPQHF | TGTGCCAGCAGCCATTCGGTTTTGGATCAGCCCCAGCATTTT
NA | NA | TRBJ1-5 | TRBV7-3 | CASSLMENQPQHF | TGTGCCAGCAGCTTAATGGAAAATCAGCCCCAGCATTTT
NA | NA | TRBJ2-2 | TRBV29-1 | CGGGSVELFF | TGCGGCGGAGGTTCCGTGGAGCTGTTTTTT
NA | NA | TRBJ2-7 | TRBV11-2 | CASSLVRGLHYEQYF | TGTGCCAGCAGCTTAGTGCGCGGTCTGCACTACGAGCAGTACTTC
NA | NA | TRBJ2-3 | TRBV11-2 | CASSLTSNCADTQNF | TGTGCCAGCAGCTTAACGTCTAATTGCGCAGATACTCAGAATTTT
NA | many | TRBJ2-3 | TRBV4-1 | CASSQEGGTSTDTQYF | TGCGCCAGCAGCCAGGAGGGGGGAACTAGCACAGATACGCAGTATTTT
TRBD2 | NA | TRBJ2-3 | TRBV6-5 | CASSYSRTSGRGDMQYF | TGTGCCAGCAGTTACTCGCGAACTAGCGGGAGGGGGGATATGCAGTATTTT
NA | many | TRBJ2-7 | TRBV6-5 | CASSYSWGYEQYF | TGTGCCAGCAGTTACTCGTGGGGATACGAGCAGTACTTC
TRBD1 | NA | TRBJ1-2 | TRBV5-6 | CASSPLAGQIYGYTF | TGTGCCAGCAGCCCCCTCGCGGGACAGATCTATGGCTACACCTTC
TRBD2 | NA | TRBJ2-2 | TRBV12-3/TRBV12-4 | CASIEWGGEVSGELFF | TGTGCCAGCATAGAGTGGGGGGGTGAGGTCTCCGGGGAGCTGTTTTTT
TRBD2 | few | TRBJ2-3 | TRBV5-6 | CASSLRAGGPYTDTQYF | TGTGCCAGCAGCTTGCGAGCGGGAGGGCCATACACAGATACGCAGTATTTT
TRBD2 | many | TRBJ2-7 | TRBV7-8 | CASSVTSDEQYF | TGTGCCAGCAGCGTGACTAGCGACGAGCAGTACTTC
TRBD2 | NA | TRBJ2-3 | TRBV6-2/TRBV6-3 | CAGSYASGSTDTQYF | TGTGCCGGCAGTTACGCTAGCGGTAGCACAGATACGCAGTATTTT
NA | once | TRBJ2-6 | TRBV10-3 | CAIIAWTGANVLTF | TGTGCCATCATTGCCTGGACCGGGGCCAACGTCCTGACTTTC
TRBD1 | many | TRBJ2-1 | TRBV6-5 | CASNLQGANYNEQFF | TGTGCCAGCAATCTCCAGGGGGCTAACTACAATGAGCAGTTCTTC
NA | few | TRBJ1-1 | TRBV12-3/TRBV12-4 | CANSLYQGSSEAFF | TGTGCCAACAGTTTGTACCAGGGATCCTCTGAAGCTTTCTTT
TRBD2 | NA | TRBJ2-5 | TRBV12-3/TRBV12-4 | CASSMGLVQETQYF | TGTGCCAGCAGTATGGGACTAGTGCAAGAGACCCAGTACTTC
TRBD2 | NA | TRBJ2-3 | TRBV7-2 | CASSLAQGLQYF | TGTGCTAGCAGCTTAGCGCAGGGACTACAGTATTTT
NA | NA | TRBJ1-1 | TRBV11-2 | CASSHSAFVLNTEAFF | TGTGCCAGTAGCCACTCAGCGTTTGTATTGAACACTGAAGCTTTCTTT
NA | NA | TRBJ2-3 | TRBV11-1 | CASSGQGADTQYF | TGTGCCAGCAGCGGCCAGGGCGCTGATACGCAGTATTTT
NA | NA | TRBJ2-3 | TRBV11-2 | CASSAGQTFTDMQYF | TGTGCCAGCAGCGCCGGACAGACATTCACAGATATGCAGTATTTT